The T cell receptor beta chain under discussion was sequenced for a study of blood T cells in healthy people across ages. V was pared by 4 bases and J by 7 bases, with 4 bases of the junction left unmatched. The CDR3 runs 12 residues. The germline V gene has CDR1 SQVTM and CDR2 ANQGSEA. Every donor gave 8.5 to 10 milliliters of peripheral blood. The authors ran a second PCR of roughly 6 to 12 cycles using a sample-barcoded 5' primer and a J-beta primer mix. TCRdb fed the 5' RACE reads into MiXCR, producing one record per CDR3 protein. The data show over a million distinct CDR3 sequences, around 25% seen once. The same data also contributed to another study, on T cells of mothers and their children.

The J gene is TRBJ2-1, the V gene TRBV29-1; 7 bases align to TRBD2. This sequence originates from a girl aged 2 to 9 in good health. Input material: blood. The CDR3 protein is CSVAKRENEQFF. The CDR3 DNA sequence: TGCAGCGTTGCGAAGCGGGAAAATGAGCAGTTCTTC.